The next 31 T cell receptor beta chains were all read from a single sample in a study of cytomegalovirus exposure and HLA in healthy donors. Both 60 Vbeta primers and 13 Jbeta primers went into the PCR. Sequencing was performed with immunoSEQ multiplex PCR; in TCRdb, only in-frame clones are kept and a portion is missing. This sample's clone table lists under 200,000 clones. The sequenced sample consisted of PBMCs. The receptors were sampled from a man aged 30 to 45 in good health and CMV-seronegative.

V and J are TRBV5-1 and TRBJ2-2; 14 bases are shared with TRBD2. The germline gives CDR1 SGHRS, CDR2 YFSETQ. The CDR3 covers 17 residues. With 2 bases clipped from V and 1 base from J, the junction kept 1 base outside the gene matches. The CDR3 here is CASSLGLAGGNTGELFF. CDR3 nucleotide sequence: TGCGCCAGCAGCTTAGGACTAGCGGGGGGGAACACCGGGGAGCTGTTTTTT.

The rearrangement joins TRBV6-1 to TRBJ2-3, with 10 bases lining up with TRBD1. V gave up 8 bases and J gave up 5 bases; unmatched junction bases: 10. This CDR3 has 15 amino acids. Per the germline V gene, CDR1 is MNHNS and CDR2 is SASEGT. The CDR3 reads CASWPGTGAGDTQYF. As DNA, the CDR3 is TGTGCCAGCTGGCCCGGGACAGGGGCGGGAGATACGCAGTATTTT.

This chain uses TRBV7-6 with TRBJ1-5, with 7 bases fitting TRBD1. J was trimmed by 5 bases and V by 5 bases; bases with no gene match: 9. Germline V gene lookup returns CDR1 SGHVS and CDR2 FNYEAQ. CDR3 length equals 15 residues. CDR3 region: CASSPRRDSHQPQHF. In DNA form, the CDR3 reads TGTGCCAGCAGCCCTAGACGGGACAGCCATCAGCCCCAGCATTTT.

The chain carries TRBV28 and TRBJ1-5; D not resolved. The CDR3 length is 12 residues. Trimming shortened V by 2 bases and J by 5 bases, and 4 bases separated the two germline ends. Germline V gives CDR1 MDHEN, CDR2 SYDVKM. The chain's CDR3 is CASSLLYQPQHF. CDR3 DNA sequence: TGTGCCAGCAGTTTACTATATCAGCCCCAGCATTTT.

The chain joins TRBV7-9 to TRBJ2-7; 9 positions match TRBD1. Germline-derived CDR1 and CDR2 are SEHNR and FQNEAQ (reference sequence). The CDR3 extends over 14 amino acids. Losses at the gene ends were 5 bases for V and 5 bases for J; bases not matched to a gene: 7. In DNA, the CDR3 is TGTGCCAGCAGCCTAGGGACAGGGCGGAACGAGCAGTACTTC. Protein sequence: CASSLGTGRNEQYF.

This chain connects TRBV7-2 to TRBJ2-4; D uncertain. The CDR3 loop spans 12 amino acids. V gave up 5 bases and J gave up 12 bases, with 14 bases separating them. Germline-derived CDR1 and CDR2 are SGHTA and FQGNSA. This chain's CDR3 is CASSHSTHYQYF. The CDR3 region has the DNA TGTGCCAGCAGCCACTCAACTCATTATCAGTACTTC.

Comment on this clone: One end of the junction does not line up with germline, which may come from a read error. The chain employs TRBV2 and TRBJ1-6, with D unresolved. The germline CDR1 and CDR2 sequences are SNHLY and FYNNEI. This CDR3 spans 14 amino acids. The CDR3 bases are TGTGCCAGCAGTGGCGTCTCCAATAATTCACCCCTCCACTTT. This translates into CASSGVSNNSPLHF.

The chain combines TRBV28 with TRBJ2-3; no clear D gene. The CDR3 has 12 amino acids. Trimming left V 4 bases short and J 6 bases short, with 8 bases between. CDR1 is MDHEN and CDR2 is SYDVKM in the germline V gene. The CDR3, as DNA: TGTGCCAGCAGTTCAGCGCGCGATACGCAGTATTTT. Translated, it gives CASSSARDTQYF.

This chain uses TRBV29-1 with TRBJ2-7; 7 bases fit TRBD1. The junction had 10 bases not matched to a gene; V was cut back by 4 bases and J by 7 bases. The V gene's germline CDR1 is SQVTM and CDR2 ANQGSEA. The CDR3 covers 13 residues. The CDR3 here is CSVVRGQLEEQYF. CDR3 bases: TGCAGCGTTGTGAGGGGACAGCTTGAAGAGCAGTACTTC.

J is TRBJ1-1 and V is TRBV6-1; D possibly corresponds to TRBD1 (5 bases). The ends were cut back, 6 bases at V and 2 bases at J, with 10 bases in the middle. The length of the CDR3 is 13 residues. Germline V lookup: CDR1 MNHNS, CDR2 SASEGT. The CDR3 sequence is CASRFDSNTEAFF. In nucleotides, the CDR3 is TGTGCCAGCAGATTCGACAGCAACACTGAAGCTTTCTTT.

The CDR3 reads CASSLGGTSGSTDTQYF. The DNA for the CDR3 is TGTGCCAGCAGTTTAGGGGGGACTAGCGGTAGCACAGATACGCAGTATTTT. The rearrangement joins TRBV27 to TRBJ2-3; the match to TRBD2 covers 11 bases. This CDR3 is built from 17 residues. V was pared by 2 bases and J by 0 bases, with 4 bases of the junction left unmatched. Germline loops: CDR1 MNHEY, CDR2 SMNVEV (reference sequence).

The chain is built from TRBV5-1 and TRBJ2-7, with 10 bases that match TRBD2. The germline V gene encodes CDR1 SGHRS and CDR2 YFSETQ. J lost 5 bases, V lost 3 bases, and 8 bases had no gene match. The CDR3 loop spans 15 amino acids. CDR3 region: CASSSGTSASHEQYF. CDR3 coding DNA: TGCGCCAGCAGCTCCGGGACTAGCGCAAGTCACGAGCAGTACTTC.

The CDR3 loop is CASTGGSGNYGYTF. The CDR3 region has the DNA TGCGCCAGCACGGGGGGGAGCGGTAACTATGGCTACACCTTC. The chain couples TRBV5-1 to TRBJ1-2, with D perhaps TRBD1 (5 bases). The CDR3 consists of 14 residues. V lost 6 bases to trimming and J lost 1 base, with 13 bases between them. CDR1 and CDR2 (germline): SGHRS, YFSETQ.

The CDR3 is CASSPRQGLTFATNEKLFF. CDR3 in DNA: TGCGCCAGCAGCCCACGACAGGGTCTGACCTTTGCAACTAATGAAAAACTGTTTTTT. The chain uses TRBV5-1 and TRBJ1-4; 7 bases line up with TRBD1. CDR1 and CDR2 (germline): SGHRS, YFSETQ. The CDR3 sequence is 19 residues long. Trimming at V came to 4 bases and at J to 0 bases, leaving 15 bases not matched to a gene.

The chain carries TRBV21-1 and TRBJ2-7; TRBD1 is the table's D call and was not checked against the DNA. TRBV21-1 is shown as a pseudogene. The CDR3 length is 16 residues. CDR3 amino acids: CASSTPTRDRSYEQYF. The CDR3 nucleotides are TGTGCCAGCAGCACACCTACCAGGGACAGAAGTTACGAGCAGTACTTC.

The DNA of the CDR3 is TGTGCCAGTAGCTTAATAAGCATTAGCACAGATACGCAGTATTTT. Protein: CASSLISISTDTQYF. The chain joins TRBV19 to TRBJ2-3, with unresolved D. With 6 bases removed from V and 0 bases from J, the gap between germline ends came to 13 bases. This CDR3 comprises 15 residues. Germline V CDR1 and CDR2: LNHDA, SQIVND (reference sequence).

Details on this clone: The germline gene is not matched at one end of the junction; a read error may be the cause. The rearrangement links TRBV28 to TRBJ2-2; possibly TRBD2 for D (6 bases). There are 17 residues in the CDR3. Germline V CDR1 and CDR2: MDHEN, SYDVKM. This CDR3 reads CASSLGSGMKNTGGLFF. CDR3 DNA: TGTGCCAGCAGTTTAGGCAGTGGGATGAAGAACACCGGGGGGCTGTTTTTT. The whole variable domain, filled in from reference TRBV28 and TRBJ2-2, reads DVKVTQSSRYLVKRTGEKVFLECVQDMDHENMFWYRQDPGLGLRLIYFSYDVKMKEKGDIPEGYSVSREKKERFSLILESASTNQTSMYLCASSLGSGMKNTGGLFFGEGSRLTVL.

CDR3 region: CASSYSGRPNTEAFF. In DNA, the CDR3 is TGTGCCAGCAGTTACTCTGGGCGCCCGAACACTGAAGCTTTCTTT. The V and J genes are TRBV6-5 and TRBJ1-1; D gene unclear. V gave up 0 bases and J gave up 1 base, with 9 bases separating them. This CDR3 contains 15 residues. Germline V gene data show CDR1 as MNHEY and CDR2 as SVGAGI.

The chain links TRBV19 to TRBJ1-5; tentative D call: TRBD1 (5 bases). The germline gives CDR1 LNHDA, CDR2 SQIVND (reference sequence). The CDR3 totals 14 residues. V lost 3 bases, J lost 6 bases, and 12 bases lay in between. CDR3 loop: CASSIMGQGQPQHF. In nucleotides, the CDR3 is TGTGCCAGTAGTATCATGGGGCAAGGTCAGCCCCAGCATTTT.

The V call is TRBV7-9, the J call TRBJ2-7; D is perhaps TRBD1 (5 bases). In germline, CDR1 is SEHNR, CDR2 FQNEAQ (reference sequence). The CDR3 has 14 amino acids. V was pared by 3 bases and J by 2 bases, with 11 bases between. CDR3 region: CASSLGQHTYEQYF. The CDR3 DNA sequence: TGTGCCAGCAGCTTGGGGCAGCACACCTACGAGCAGTACTTC.

V is TRBV11-2 and J is TRBJ1-1; 12 positions agree with TRBD1. This CDR3 spans 19 amino acids. Germline assignment: CDR1 SGHAT and CDR2 FQNNGV. Germline trimming cut 5 bases from V and 1 base from J; bases unmatched to any gene: 14. CDR3 amino acids: CASSPRGDRGRPRNTEAFF. DNA of the CDR3: TGTGCCAGCAGCCCACGTGGGGACAGGGGGCGGCCGAGGAACACTGAAGCTTTCTTT.

The chain carries TRBV6-6 and TRBJ1-1; D ambiguous. This CDR3 region has 14 residues. V was clipped by 5 bases and J by 1 base, with 11 bases between them. The germline V gene encodes CDR1 MNHNY and CDR2 SVGAGI (reference sequence). CDR3 nucleotides: TGTGCCAGCAGTAGTGACACTGGGAACACTGAAGCTTTCTTT. This gives the protein CASSSDTGNTEAFF.

The rearrangement links TRBV7-6 to TRBJ2-5; 10 bases agree with TRBD2. The germline V gene encodes CDR1 SGHVS and CDR2 FNYEAQ. The CDR3 length is 15 residues. Trimming cost V 3 bases and J 2 bases; bases outside gene matches: 3. The CDR3 bases are TGTGCCAGCAGCTTTGGACTAGCGGAACAAGAGACCCAGTACTTC. It encodes CASSFGLAEQETQYF.

The CDR3 bases are TGTGCCAGCACCTCGGGACTTAAGGGCTATGGCTACACCTTC. This encodes CASTSGLKGYGYTF. The chain has TRBV11-2 and TRBJ1-2; TRBD1 is a possible D gene (5 bases). The CDR3 covers 14 residues. Trimming removed 7 bases at V and 4 bases at J, with 16 bases between. In germline, CDR1 is SGHAT, CDR2 FQNNGV.

V and J are TRBV11-3 and TRBJ2-1; 9 positions match TRBD2. CDR3 length: 16 amino acids. The V gene's germline CDR1 is SGHNT and CDR2 YENEEA. The J segment lost 0 bases and the V segment lost 6 bases, leaving 6 bases of the junction unmatched. For the CDR3, the DNA is TGTGCCAGCAGTTCAAATAGCGGGGGCTCCTACAATGAGCAGTTCTTC. The encoded protein is CASSSNSGGSYNEQFF.

The rearrangement joins TRBV19 to TRBJ2-7, with a weak D call TRBD1 (6 bases). Germline V gene sequence: CDR1 LNHDA, CDR2 SQIVND (reference sequence). The V end was cut by 4 bases, the J end by 1 base, with 11 bases between. The CDR3 is made up of 14 amino acids. The CDR3 DNA follows: TGTGCCAGTAGTACCCAGACAGGATCCTACGAGCAGTACTTC. Translating gives CASSTQTGSYEQYF.

The rearrangement uses TRBV18 and TRBJ1-5; D ambiguous. Germline lookup yields CDR1 KGHSH and CDR2 LQKENI. This CDR3 is 15 amino acids long. V was shortened by 5 bases and J by 6 bases, with 17 bases between the two germline ends. CDR3 in DNA: TGTGCCAGCTCAGAGGGCCTTCAGAGTGCTCAGCCCCAGCATTTT. Translation gives CASSEGLQSAQPQHF.

The genes are TRBV7-9 and TRBJ2-7; 9 bases line up with TRBD1. V dropped 5 bases and J dropped 4; count of bases not matched to a gene: 6. The CDR3 has 14 amino acids. Germline V gene sequence: CDR1 SEHNR, CDR2 FQNEAQ (reference sequence). The DNA for the CDR3 is TGTGCCAGCAGCACGGGACAGGGCATTTACGAGCAGTACTTC. It specifies CASSTGQGIYEQYF.

V usage is TRBV6-5 and J usage is TRBJ2-4; 7 nucleotides align to TRBD2. There are 16 residues in the CDR3. V gave up 0 bases and J gave up 3 bases; unmatched junction bases: 5. Germline V lookup: CDR1 MNHEY, CDR2 SVGAGI. CDR3 sequence: CASSYSGGNGKNIQYF. In DNA, the CDR3 is TGTGCCAGCAGTTACTCGGGGGGGAACGGCAAAAACATTCAGTACTTC.

This chain links TRBV19 with TRBJ2-3, with 9 bases lining up with TRBD2. The CDR3 sequence is 14 residues long. Germline V CDR1 and CDR2: LNHDA, SQIVND (reference sequence). With 7 bases clipped from V and 6 bases from J, the junction kept 8 bases outside the gene matches. The CDR3 nucleotides are TGTGCCAGTACGACTAGCGGTTGGGGGGATACGCAGTATTTT. This gives the protein CASTTSGWGDTQYF.

The CDR3 coding sequence is TGCGCCAGCAGTAGGGACAGGATTCTCTACGAGCAGTACTTC. This gives the protein CASSRDRILYEQYF. The rearrangement links TRBV5-1 to TRBJ2-7; 8 bases match TRBD1. The CDR3 sequence is 14 residues long. V gave up 5 bases and J gave up 3 bases; unmatched junction bases: 7. Germline V gene data show CDR1 as SGHRS and CDR2 as YFSETQ.